One T cell receptor beta chain is described in this entry. The sample belongs to a study of T cell changes during pregnancy in multiple sclerosis. TCRdb's copy holds only in-frame clones and misses some; the assay was immunoSEQ multiplex PCR. The top ten hold roughly 2.8% of the sample, which has 13,000 or so clones, 85% to 95% seen once. The germline V gene has CDR1 KGHSH and CDR2 LQKENI. Trimming pared 2 bases from V and 3 bases from J, leaving 7 bases between. The CDR3 has 13 residues. Specimen: peripheral blood, collected in the second trimester of pregnancy. This clonotype was obtained from a female donor in good health, enrolled as a control in a pregnancy study. This chain links TRBV18 with TRBJ1-2; D gene unclear. The CDR3 nucleotides are TGTGCCAGCTCACCAGGAGGAGACTATGGCTACACCTTC. This codes for CASSPGGDYGYTF.